This is a list of T cell receptor beta chains from one sample in a study of T cells after yellow fever vaccination. From the 5' RACE reads, TCRdb called clonotypes with MiXCR, one entry per CDR3 protein. The table includes some 340,000 distinct CDR3 sequences, around a tenth detected once. Material: CD4+ T cells sorted from PBMCs, obtained 45 days after the yellow fever booster vaccination. These receptors came from a man between 18 and 35 years old who received the YFV17D yellow fever vaccine. CDR3s include the opening cysteine and the closing phenylalanine or tryptophan.

j_call: TRBJ2-3; v_call: TRBV24-1; cdr3_aa: CATSAHPGAGTSGTDTQYF
j_call: TRBJ1-5; v_call: TRBV19; cdr3_aa: CASNGGEVQPQHF
j_call: TRBJ1-1; v_call: TRBV20-1; cdr3_aa: CSATKGALGRGTEAFF
j_call: TRBJ2-1; v_call: TRBV5-1; cdr3_aa: CASSYTGTSADEQFF
j_call: TRBJ2-1; v_call: TRBV29-1; cdr3_aa: CSVALGDSSYNEQFF
j_call: TRBJ2-3; v_call: TRBV5-1; cdr3_aa: CASSLTAGAPGDTQYF
j_call: TRBJ2-5; v_call: TRBV3-1; cdr3_aa: CASRDEAGGTQYF
j_call: TRBJ2-1; v_call: TRBV6-1; cdr3_aa: CASSQTVGAGLGEQFF
j_call: TRBJ1-1; v_call: TRBV11-2; cdr3_aa: CASSTSRGGTEAFF
j_call: TRBJ2-1; v_call: TRBV10-3; cdr3_aa: CAISEGSGSGEQFF
j_call: TRBJ2-7; v_call: TRBV2; cdr3_aa: CASTTLREQYF
j_call: TRBJ2-3; v_call: TRBV4-3; cdr3_aa: CASSFLRGSYSTDTQYF
j_call: TRBJ2-3; v_call: TRBV5-1; cdr3_aa: CASSFASPDTQYF